The T cell receptor beta chain described here comes from a study of cytomegalovirus exposure and HLA in healthy donors. Study-level points and caveats: TCR beta chain V- and J-gene trimming was linked, in a later analysis, to a missense variant in DCLRE1C. Presence/absence analyses took donor sequencing depth as roughly uniform. Fewer N-insertions (relative to the roughly 660-donor mean) were reportedly seen in an Asian-associated ancestry cluster in a later analysis.

The PCR employed 60 Vbeta primers together with 13 Jbeta primers. Original methodology: Roughly 11 million of the 60 million to 80 million unique TCR beta chains counted in a later analysis were shared. Profiled with immunoSEQ multiplex PCR; TCRdb holds only in-frame clones, not every one. V and J calls and clone size come straight from that table; D and trimming were deduced from the DNA. Among 130,000 or so clones listed, around 70% were seen once. As concerns this clone: Its antigen is as yet unknown.

Sequencing input: PBMCs. This TCR derives from a woman aged 40 to 50 in good health and CMV-seropositive.

CDR3 DNA: TGTGCCAGCAGCCCGGGACAGGGCACAGATACGCAGTATTTT. It translates to CASSPGQGTDTQYF. V is TRBV7-9 and J is TRBJ2-3, with TRBD1 identical over 8 bases. CDR3 size: 14 residues. Per germline, CDR1 SEHNR and CDR2 FQNEAQ (reference sequence). The junction had 2 bases not matched to a gene; V was cut back by 5 bases and J by 1 base.